The text below deals with one T cell receptor beta chain. Its antigen remains unidentified. The CDR3 is made up of 16 amino acids. The V and J ends lost 2 bases and 5 bases, in that order; junction bases with no gene match: 8. Germline V gene lookup returns CDR1 SGHDN and CDR2 FVKESK. Sequencing targeted expressed TCRB transcripts, as all isolated RNA had been reverse transcribed. The repertoire was sequenced with immunoSEQ multiplex PCR; TCRdb's copy has only in-frame clones and lacks some. In the table there are almost 350,000 clones, approximately 8% of which are singletons. This record belongs to a study of beta chain features in type 1 diabetes. Study-level points and caveats: Any HLA effect on TCRB rearrangement was left unresolved by small sub-analyses.

Source material: central memory CD4+ T cells from blood. The chain employs TRBV14 and TRBJ2-3; 9 nucleotides match TRBD2. The TCR sequence derives from a woman aged 18-35 years in good health. Written as DNA, the CDR3 is TGTGCCAGCAGCCAAACTTGGCTAGCGGGACTAGATACGCAGTATTTT. Encoded protein: CASSQTWLAGLDTQYF. Complete variable domain (other parts from reference TRBV14 and TRBJ2-3): EAGVTQFPSHSVIEKGQTVTLRCDPISGHDNLYWYRRVMGKEIKFLLHFVKESKQDESGMPNNRFLAERTGGTYSTLKVQPAELEDSGVYFCASSQTWLAGLDTQYFGPGTRLTVL.